This TCR beta chain was documented in a study of blood T cell repertoires in COVID-19. Germline lookup yields CDR1 LNHDA and CDR2 SQIVND (reference sequence). V was shortened by 3 bases and J by 6 bases, with 15 bases between the two germline ends. The CDR3 consists of 14 residues. Participants came from fewer than 25 US areas, aged roughly 18 to 89 years. Assignments of participants to cohorts depended upon their own reported clinical history. Original data processing: Scientists estimated how many nucleated cells there were by amplifying reference gene primers. Sequenced by immunoSEQ multiplex PCR; TCRdb stores in-frame clones only, minus some. V, J and clone size derive from that table, while D and trimming were established from the DNA sequence. In the table there are hundreds of thousands of clones, 90% of which are singletons.

This receptor was identified in a man aged 60 to 69 who had recovered from COVID-19. Sequences were obtained from PBMCs or T cells enriched from blood (not recorded which). The J gene is TRBJ2-7, the V gene TRBV19; D might be TRBD1 (7 bases). CDR3 sequence: CASSISRGASEQYF. CDR3 coding DNA: TGTGCCAGTAGTATCTCCAGGGGGGCTTCCGAGCAGTACTTC. Using reference TRBV19 and TRBJ2-7 for the parts outside the CDR3, the full variable domain is DGGITQSPKYLFRKEGQNVTLSCEQNLNHDAMYWYRQDPGQGLRLIYYSQIVNDFQKGDIAEGYSVSREKKESFPLTVTSAQKNPTAFYLCASSISRGASEQYFGPGTRLTVT.